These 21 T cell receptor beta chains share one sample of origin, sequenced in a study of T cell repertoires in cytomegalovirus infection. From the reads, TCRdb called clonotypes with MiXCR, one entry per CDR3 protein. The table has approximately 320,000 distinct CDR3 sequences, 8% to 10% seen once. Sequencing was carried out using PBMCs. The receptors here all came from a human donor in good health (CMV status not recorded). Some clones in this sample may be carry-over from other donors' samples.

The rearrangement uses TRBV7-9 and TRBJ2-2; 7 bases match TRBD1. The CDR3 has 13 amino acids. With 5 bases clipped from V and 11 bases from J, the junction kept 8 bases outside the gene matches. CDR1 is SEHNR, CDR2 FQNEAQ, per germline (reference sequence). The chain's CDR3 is CASSLTGDVELFF. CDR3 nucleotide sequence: TGTGCCAGCAGCCTAACAGGGGACGTAGAGCTGTTTTTT. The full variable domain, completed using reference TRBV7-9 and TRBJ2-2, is DTGVSQNPRHKITKRGQNVTFRCDPISEHNRLYWYRQTLGQGPEFLTYFQNEAQLEKSRLLSDRFSAERPKGSFSTLEIQRTEQGDSAMYLCASSLTGDVELFFGEGSRLTVL.

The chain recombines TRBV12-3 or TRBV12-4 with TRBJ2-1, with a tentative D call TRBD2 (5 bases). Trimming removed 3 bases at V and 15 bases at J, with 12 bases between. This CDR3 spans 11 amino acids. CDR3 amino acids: CASSFVGDGFF. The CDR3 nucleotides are TGTGCCAGCAGTTTTGTCGGGGATGGGTTCTTC.

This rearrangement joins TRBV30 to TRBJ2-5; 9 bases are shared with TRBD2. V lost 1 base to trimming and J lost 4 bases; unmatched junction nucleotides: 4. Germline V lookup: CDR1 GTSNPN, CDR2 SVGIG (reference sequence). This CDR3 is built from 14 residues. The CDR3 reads CAWSALAGPETQYF. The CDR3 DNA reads TGTGCCTGGAGTGCGCTAGCGGGACCAGAGACCCAGTACTTC.

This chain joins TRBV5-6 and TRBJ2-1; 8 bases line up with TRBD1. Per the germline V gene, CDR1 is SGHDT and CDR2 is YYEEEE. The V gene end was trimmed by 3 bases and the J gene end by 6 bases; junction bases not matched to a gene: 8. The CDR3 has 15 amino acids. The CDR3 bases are TGTGCCAGCAGCTCACCGGGACAGGCCCCCAATGAGCAGTTCTTC. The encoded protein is CASSSPGQAPNEQFF.

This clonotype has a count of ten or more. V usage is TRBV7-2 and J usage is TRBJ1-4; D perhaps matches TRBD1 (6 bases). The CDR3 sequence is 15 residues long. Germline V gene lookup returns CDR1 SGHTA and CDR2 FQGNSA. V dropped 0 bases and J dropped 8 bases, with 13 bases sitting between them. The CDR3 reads CASSLAFRGGEKLFF. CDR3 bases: TGTGCCAGCAGCTTAGCTTTCAGGGGTGGGGAAAAACTGTTTTTT.

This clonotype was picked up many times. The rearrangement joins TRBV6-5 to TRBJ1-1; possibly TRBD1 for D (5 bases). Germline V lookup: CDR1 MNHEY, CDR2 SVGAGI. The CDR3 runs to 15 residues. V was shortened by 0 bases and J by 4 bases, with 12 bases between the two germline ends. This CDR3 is CASSYSLDGTTEAFF. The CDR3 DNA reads TGTGCCAGCAGTTACTCGCTTGACGGGACCACTGAAGCTTTCTTT.

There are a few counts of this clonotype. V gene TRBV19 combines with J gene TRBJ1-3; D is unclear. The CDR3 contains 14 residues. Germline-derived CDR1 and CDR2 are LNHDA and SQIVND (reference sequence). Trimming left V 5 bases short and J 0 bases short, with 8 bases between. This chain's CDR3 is CASSAGDSGNTIYF. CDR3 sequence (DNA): TGTGCCAGTAGTGCAGGTGACTCTGGAAACACCATATATTTT.

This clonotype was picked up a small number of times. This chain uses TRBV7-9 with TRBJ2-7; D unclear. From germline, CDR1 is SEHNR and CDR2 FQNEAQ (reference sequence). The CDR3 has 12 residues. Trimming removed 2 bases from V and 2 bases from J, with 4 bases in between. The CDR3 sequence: CASSLWAYEQYF. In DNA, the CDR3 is TGTGCCAGCAGCTTATGGGCCTACGAGCAGTACTTC.

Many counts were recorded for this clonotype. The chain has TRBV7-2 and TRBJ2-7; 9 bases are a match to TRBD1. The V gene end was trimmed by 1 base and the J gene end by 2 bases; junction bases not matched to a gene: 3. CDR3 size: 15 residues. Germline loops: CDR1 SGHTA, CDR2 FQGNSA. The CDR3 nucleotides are TGTGCCAGCAGCTTAGGAACAGGGGGCACCTACGAGCAGTACTTC. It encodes CASSLGTGGTYEQYF.

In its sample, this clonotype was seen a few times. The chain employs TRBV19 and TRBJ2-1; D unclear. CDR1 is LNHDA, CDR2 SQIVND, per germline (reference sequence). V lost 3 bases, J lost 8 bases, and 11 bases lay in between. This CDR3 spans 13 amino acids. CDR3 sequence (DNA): TGTGCCAGTAGTATCGCTCCGAACGATGAGCAGTTCTTC. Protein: CASSIAPNDEQFF.

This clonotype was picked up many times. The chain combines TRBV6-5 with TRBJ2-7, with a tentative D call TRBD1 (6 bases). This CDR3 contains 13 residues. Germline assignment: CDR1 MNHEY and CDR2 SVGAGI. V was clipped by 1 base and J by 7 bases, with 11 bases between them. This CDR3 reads CASSYYRVGEQYF. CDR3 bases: TGTGCCAGCAGTTACTACAGGGTAGGTGAGCAGTACTTC.

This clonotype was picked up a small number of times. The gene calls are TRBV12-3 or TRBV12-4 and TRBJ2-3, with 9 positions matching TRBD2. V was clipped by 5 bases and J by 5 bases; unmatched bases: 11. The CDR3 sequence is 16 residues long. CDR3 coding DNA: TGTGCCAGCAGTCCCGTCCCCCTAGCGGGATTAGATACGCAGTATTTT. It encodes CASSPVPLAGLDTQYF.

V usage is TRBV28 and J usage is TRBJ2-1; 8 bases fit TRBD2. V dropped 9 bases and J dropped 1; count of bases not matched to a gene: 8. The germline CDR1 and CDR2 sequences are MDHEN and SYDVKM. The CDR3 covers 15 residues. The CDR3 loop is CASLLGLASYNEQFF. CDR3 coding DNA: TGTGCCAGTCTCCTCGGACTAGCTTCCTACAATGAGCAGTTCTTC.

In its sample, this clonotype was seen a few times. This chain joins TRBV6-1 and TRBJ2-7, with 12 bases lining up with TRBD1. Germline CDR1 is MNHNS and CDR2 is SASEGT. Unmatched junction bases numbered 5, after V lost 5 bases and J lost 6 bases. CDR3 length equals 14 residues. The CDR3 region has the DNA TGTGCCAGCAGTTTATGGGACAGGGGGCTCGAGCAGTACTTC. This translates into CASSLWDRGLEQYF.

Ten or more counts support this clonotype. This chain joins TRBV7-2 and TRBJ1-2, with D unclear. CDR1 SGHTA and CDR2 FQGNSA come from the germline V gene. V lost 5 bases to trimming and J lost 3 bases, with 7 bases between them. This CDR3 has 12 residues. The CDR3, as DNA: TGTGCCAGCAGCCCGGATTACTATGGCTACACCTTC. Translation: CASSPDYYGYTF. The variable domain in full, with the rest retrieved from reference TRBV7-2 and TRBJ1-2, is GAGVSQSPSNKVTEKGKDVELRCDPISGHTALYWYRQSLGQGLEFLIYFQGNSAPDKSGLPSDRFSAERTGGSVSTLTIQRTQQEDSAVYLCASSPDYYGYTFGSGTRLTVV.

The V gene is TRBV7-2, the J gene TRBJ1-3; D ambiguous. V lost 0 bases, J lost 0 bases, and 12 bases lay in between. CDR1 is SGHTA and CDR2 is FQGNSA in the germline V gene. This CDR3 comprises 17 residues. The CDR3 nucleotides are TGTGCCAGCAGCTTAGCGACCCTAACAACCTCTGGAAACACCATATATTTT. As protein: CASSLATLTTSGNTIYF. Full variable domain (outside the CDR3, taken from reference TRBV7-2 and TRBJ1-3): GAGVSQSPSNKVTEKGKDVELRCDPISGHTALYWYRQSLGQGLEFLIYFQGNSAPDKSGLPSDRFSAERTGGSVSTLTIQRTQQEDSAVYLCASSLATLTTSGNTIYFGEGSWLTVV.

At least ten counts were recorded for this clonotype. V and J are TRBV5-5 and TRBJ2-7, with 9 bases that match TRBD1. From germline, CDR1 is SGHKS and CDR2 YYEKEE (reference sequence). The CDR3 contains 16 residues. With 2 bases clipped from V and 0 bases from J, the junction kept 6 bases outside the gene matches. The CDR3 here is CASSFPRDRDSYEQYF. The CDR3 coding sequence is TGTGCCAGCAGCTTCCCCCGGGACAGGGACTCCTACGAGCAGTACTTC.

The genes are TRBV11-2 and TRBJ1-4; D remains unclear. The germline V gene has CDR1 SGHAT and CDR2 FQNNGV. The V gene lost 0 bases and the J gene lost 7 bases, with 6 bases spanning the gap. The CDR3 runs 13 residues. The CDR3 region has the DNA TGTGCCAGCAGCTTAGATCGGACTGAAAAACTGTTTTTT. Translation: CASSLDRTEKLFF.

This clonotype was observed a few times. CDR3 sequence: CASSYSTQVWLFF. CDR3 coding DNA: TGTGCCAGCAGTTACTCGACCCAGGTGTGGCTGTTCTTC. The chain couples TRBV6-2 or TRBV6-3 to TRBJ2-1; D call uncertain. Trimming took off 0 bases at V and 15 bases at J, with 15 bases between the two ends. Germline loops: CDR1 MNHEY, CDR2 SVGEGT. The CDR3 runs to 13 residues.

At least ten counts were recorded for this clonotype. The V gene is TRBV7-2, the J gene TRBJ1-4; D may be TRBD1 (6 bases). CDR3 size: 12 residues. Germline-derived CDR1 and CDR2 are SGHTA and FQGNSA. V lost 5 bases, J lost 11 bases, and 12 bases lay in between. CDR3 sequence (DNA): TGTGCCAGCAGCCCCGGGGGCGGGAAACTGTTTTTT. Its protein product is CASSPGGGKLFF.

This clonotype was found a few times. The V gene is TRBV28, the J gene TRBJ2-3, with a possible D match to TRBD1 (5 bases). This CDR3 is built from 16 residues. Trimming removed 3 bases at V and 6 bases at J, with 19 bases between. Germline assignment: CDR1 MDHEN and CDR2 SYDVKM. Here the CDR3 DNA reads TGTGCCAGCAGTTTGACAGCGAGCCTCAGTCGGGATACGCAGTATTTT. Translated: CASSLTASLSRDTQYF.